Shown below are 2 T cell receptor beta chains from a single sample sequenced in a study of identical twins (dated by TCRdb to the mid-2010s). Library prep was done by 5' RACE. Sequenced on an Illumina HiSeq 2000. TCRdb redid the processing of the public reads, applying fastp at Q25 and MiXCR, and retained in-frame beta chains. Each CDR3 protein gets just one entry, which takes the most common genes and DNA from the rows behind it. The table for this sample lists about 340,000 distinct CDR3 sequences; 9% to 15% of them were counted only once. Just over 7% of the sample lies in the top ten. The same sample was also used in a study of yellow fever vaccine responses in identical twins.

Material for sequencing was CD8+ T cells sorted from blood. The receptors originated from a woman aged 18-29 years in good health.

This clonotype was counted many times. The chain couples TRBV29-1 to TRBJ2-7, with 7 bases lining up with TRBD2. V dropped 1 base and J dropped 3; count of bases not matched to a gene: 6. Germline V gives CDR1 SQVTM, CDR2 ANQGSEA. The CDR3 loop spans 14 amino acids. The chain's CDR3 is CSVEVAGSYYEQYF. The CDR3 DNA follows: TGCAGCGTTGAAGTAGCGGGCAGCTACTACGAGCAGTACTTC.

The V gene is TRBV15, the J gene TRBJ2-2; D unclear. The CDR3 is 17 residues long. V lost 1 base and J lost 5, with 17 bases in between. CDR1 LNHNV and CDR2 YYDKDF come from the germline V gene (reference sequence). CDR3 sequence (DNA): TGTGCCACCAGCAGAGCGCTGGTTGATATTACGACCGGGGAGCTGTTTTTT. Translated: CATSRALVDITTGELFF.